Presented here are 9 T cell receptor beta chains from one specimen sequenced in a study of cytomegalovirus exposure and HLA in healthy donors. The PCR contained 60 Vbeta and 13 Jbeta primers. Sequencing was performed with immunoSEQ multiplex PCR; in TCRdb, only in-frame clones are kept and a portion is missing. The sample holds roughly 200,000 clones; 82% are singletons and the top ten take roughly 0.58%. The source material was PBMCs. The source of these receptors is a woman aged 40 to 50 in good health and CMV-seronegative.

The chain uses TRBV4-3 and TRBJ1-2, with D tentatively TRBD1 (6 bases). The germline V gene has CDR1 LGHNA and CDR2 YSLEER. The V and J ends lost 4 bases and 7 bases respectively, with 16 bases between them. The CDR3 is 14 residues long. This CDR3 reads CASSRRGGGFGYTF. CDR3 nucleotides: TGCGCCAGCAGCCGCCGAGGGGGGGGATTTGGCTACACCTTC.

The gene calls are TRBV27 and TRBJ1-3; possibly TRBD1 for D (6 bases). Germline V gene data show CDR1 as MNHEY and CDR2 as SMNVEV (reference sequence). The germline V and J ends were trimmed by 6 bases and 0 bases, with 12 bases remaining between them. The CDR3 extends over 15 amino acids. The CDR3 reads CASSPQGGSGNTIYF. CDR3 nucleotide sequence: TGTGCCAGCAGCCCACAGGGCGGCTCTGGAAACACCATATATTTT.

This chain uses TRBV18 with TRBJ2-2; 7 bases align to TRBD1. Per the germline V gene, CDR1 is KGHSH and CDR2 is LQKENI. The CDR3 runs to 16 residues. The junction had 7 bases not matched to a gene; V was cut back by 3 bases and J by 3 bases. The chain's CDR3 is CASSPGTARDTGELFF. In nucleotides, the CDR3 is TGTGCCAGCTCACCCGGGACAGCTCGGGACACCGGGGAGCTGTTTTTT.

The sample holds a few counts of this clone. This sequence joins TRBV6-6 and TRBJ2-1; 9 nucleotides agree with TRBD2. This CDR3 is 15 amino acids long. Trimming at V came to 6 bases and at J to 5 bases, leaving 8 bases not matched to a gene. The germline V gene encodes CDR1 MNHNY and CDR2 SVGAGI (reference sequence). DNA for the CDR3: TGTGCCAGCAGCCCCCATAGCGGGGGTCACAATGAGCAGTTCTTC. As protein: CASSPHSGGHNEQFF.

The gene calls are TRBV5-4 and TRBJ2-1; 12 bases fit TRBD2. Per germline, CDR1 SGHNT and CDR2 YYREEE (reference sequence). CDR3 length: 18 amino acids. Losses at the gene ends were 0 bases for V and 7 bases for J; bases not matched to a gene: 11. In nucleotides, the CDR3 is TGTGCCAGCAGCTTGGGCCTAGCGGGGGGGCCACTCTTGAATGAGCAGTTCTTC. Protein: CASSLGLAGGPLLNEQFF.

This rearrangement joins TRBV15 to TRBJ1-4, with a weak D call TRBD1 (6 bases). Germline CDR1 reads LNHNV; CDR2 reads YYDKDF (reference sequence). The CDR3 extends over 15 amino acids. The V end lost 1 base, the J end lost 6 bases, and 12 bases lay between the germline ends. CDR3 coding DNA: TGTGCCACCAGCAGAGGGTCAGGGGAGTATGAAAAACTGTTTTTT. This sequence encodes CATSRGSGEYEKLFF.

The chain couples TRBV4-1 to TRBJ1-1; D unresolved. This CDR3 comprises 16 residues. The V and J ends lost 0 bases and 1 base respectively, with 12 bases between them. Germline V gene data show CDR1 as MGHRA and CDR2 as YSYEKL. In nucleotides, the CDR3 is TGCGCCAGCAGCCAAGAAGAAGGAGGGAGGAACACTGAAGCTTTCTTT. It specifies CASSQEEGGRNTEAFF.

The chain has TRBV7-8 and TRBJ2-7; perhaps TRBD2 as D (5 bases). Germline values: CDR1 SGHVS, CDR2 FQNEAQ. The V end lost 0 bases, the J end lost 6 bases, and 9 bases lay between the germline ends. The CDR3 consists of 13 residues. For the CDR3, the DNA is TGTGCCAGCAGCTTAGCGAGGGTCACCGAGCAGTACTTC. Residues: CASSLARVTEQYF. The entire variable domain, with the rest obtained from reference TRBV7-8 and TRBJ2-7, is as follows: GAGVSQSPRYKVAKRGQDVALRCDPISGHVSLFWYQQALGQGPEFLTYFQNEAQLDKSGLPSDRFFAERPEGSVSTLKIQRTQQEDSAVYLCASSLARVTEQYFGPGTRLTVT.

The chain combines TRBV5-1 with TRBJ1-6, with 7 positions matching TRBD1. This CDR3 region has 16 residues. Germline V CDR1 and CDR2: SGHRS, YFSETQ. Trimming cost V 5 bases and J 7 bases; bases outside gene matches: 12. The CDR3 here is CASSRDSSLANSPLHF. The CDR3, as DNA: TGCGCCAGCAGTAGGGACAGTTCCCTTGCGAATTCACCCCTCCACTTT.